Listed below are T cell receptor beta chains from one sample, sequenced in a study of cytomegalovirus exposure and HLA in healthy donors. The data were produced by immunoSEQ multiplex PCR, yet TCRdb's version contains in-frame clones alone and is incomplete. The data show about 130,000 clones, about 88% seen once. The material sequenced was PBMCs. The source is a young woman in good health and CMV-seronegative. Each CDR3 is given without its conserved first and last residue. Fields, in order: clone size, J gene, V gene, CDR3 protein. The size entry is marked missing in some rows and otherwise reads once, few, many or a size class.

>-|TRBJ2-1|TRBV4-2
ASTAILAGDTYNEQF
>once|TRBJ1-1|TRBV18
ASSPPLGGTEAF
>once|TRBJ1-2|TRBV11-2
ASSGGFTYGYT
>-|TRBJ1-3|TRBV9
ASSVETGSGNTIY
>-|TRBJ1-3|TRBV2
ASHDTGLVGNTIY
>-|TRBJ2-5|TRBV5-5
ASSTPPGGGETQY
>-|TRBJ1-4|TRBV11-2
ASSFSGHNEKLF
>-|TRBJ2-1|TRBV15
ATITGQGAYNEQF
>-|TRBJ2-5|TRBV19
ASSNTGLAEETQY
>-|TRBJ1-2|TRBV7-9
ASSLVGAGYT